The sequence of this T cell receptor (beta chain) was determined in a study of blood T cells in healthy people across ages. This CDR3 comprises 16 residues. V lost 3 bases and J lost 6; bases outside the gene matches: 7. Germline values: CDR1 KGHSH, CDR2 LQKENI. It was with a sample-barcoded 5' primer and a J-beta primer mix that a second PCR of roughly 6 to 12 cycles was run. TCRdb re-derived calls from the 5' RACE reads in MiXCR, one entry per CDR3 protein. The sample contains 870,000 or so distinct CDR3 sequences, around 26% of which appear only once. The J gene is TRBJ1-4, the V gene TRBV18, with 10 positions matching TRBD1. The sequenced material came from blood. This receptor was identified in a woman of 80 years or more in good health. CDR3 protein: CASSPPAGQGDEKLFF. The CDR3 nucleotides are TGTGCCAGCTCACCTCCCGCCGGACAGGGGGATGAAAAACTGTTTTTT. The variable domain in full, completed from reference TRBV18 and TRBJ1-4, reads NAGVMQNPRHLVRRRGQEARLRCSPMKGHSHVYWYRQLPEEGLKFMVYLQKENIIDESGMPKERFSAEFPKEGPSILRIQQVVRGDSAAYFCASSPPAGQGDEKLFFGSGTQLSVL.